A single sample gave rise to the 20 T cell receptor beta chains below, sequenced in a study of shared T cell receptors in the human thymus. TCRdb keeps only in-frame clones here, not all; method: immunoSEQ multiplex PCR. The sample has 600,000 to 900,000 clones, 80% to 90% seen once. This same sample was also taken into another study, of human thymus T cells.

The sample taken for sequencing was thymocytes. These receptors were collected from a girl under two years old with a congenital heart defect.

The rearrangement links TRBV5-6 to TRBJ2-5, with a possible D match to TRBD2 (6 bases). The assigned J gene may be wrong: the sequence end matches TRBJ2-7 better. CDR1 and CDR2 (germline): SGHDT, YYEEEE. This CDR3 spans 14 amino acids. CDR3 sequence reads: CASSLGSSGDEQYF. CDR3 in DNA: TGTGCCAGCAGCCTAGGGTCCTCGGGGGACGAGCAGTACTTC.

The V gene is TRBV10-1, the J gene TRBJ2-2, with TRBD1 matching 7 bases. J was trimmed by 3 bases and V by 9 bases; bases with no gene match: 7. This CDR3 contains 14 residues. Germline CDR1 is WNHNN and CDR2 is SYGVQD (reference sequence). The CDR3 sequence is CASRQGRDTGELFF. The DNA for the CDR3 is TGCGCCAGTCGACAGGGACGGGACACCGGGGAGCTGTTTTTT.

The chain couples TRBV5-5 to TRBJ1-1, with 8 bases that match TRBD1. V trimming: 0 bases; J trimming: 0 bases; junction bases outside the gene matches: 4. This CDR3 comprises 16 residues. The germline V gene encodes CDR1 SGHKS and CDR2 YYEKEE (reference sequence). Here the CDR3 reads CASSLDDRGMNTEAFF. The CDR3 nucleotides are TGTGCCAGCAGCTTGGACGACAGGGGCATGAACACTGAAGCTTTCTTT.

The rearrangement links TRBV2 to TRBJ2-5, with D unresolved. The CDR3 covers 13 residues. CDR1 SNHLY and CDR2 FYNNEI come from the germline V gene. V gave up 3 bases and J gave up 5 bases, with 10 bases separating them. The CDR3 protein is CASSDQDLETQYF. The CDR3 coding sequence is TGTGCCAGCAGTGATCAGGATCTGGAGACCCAGTACTTC.

The rearrangement joins TRBV11-1 to TRBJ2-1, with unresolved D. The germline CDR1 and CDR2 sequences are SGHAT and FQDESV (reference sequence). V lost 7 bases and J 10 bases, leaving 14 bases between the germline ends. There are 12 residues in the CDR3. CDR3 bases: TGTGCCAGCACCCGAGATAAGTACGAGCAGTTCTTC. Translated: CASTRDKYEQFF.

This clone appeared once. J is TRBJ2-1 and V is TRBV5-8; D gene ambiguous. V was clipped by 5 bases and J by 5 bases, with 11 bases between them. CDR1 is SGHTS and CDR2 is YDEGEE in the germline V gene. This CDR3 is 13 amino acids long. In DNA form, the CDR3 reads TGTGCCAGCAGGTATAACGGTCACAATGAGCAGTTCTTC. Translated, it gives CASRYNGHNEQFF.

This chain connects TRBV2 to TRBJ1-6; 10 bases are a match to TRBD1. Germline-derived CDR1 and CDR2 are SNHLY and FYNNEI. The CDR3 consists of 16 residues. V was pared by 6 bases and J by 8 bases, with 10 bases of the junction left unmatched. This chain's CDR3 is CASSPTRGQGYSPLHF. The CDR3, as DNA: TGTGCCAGCAGCCCCACCCGGGGACAGGGGTATTCACCCCTCCACTTT.

J is TRBJ1-2 and V is TRBV9; 7 positions agree with TRBD1. The CDR3 is 13 amino acids. Germline CDR1 reads SGDLS; CDR2 reads YYNGEE. The V gene end was trimmed by 4 bases and the J gene end by 3 bases; junction bases not matched to a gene: 3. The CDR3 is CASSLGTDYGYTF. The CDR3 DNA follows: TGTGCCAGCAGCCTGGGGACAGACTATGGCTACACCTTC.

The chain employs TRBV28 and TRBJ2-5, with D unclear. Germline values: CDR1 MDHEN, CDR2 SYDVKM. The ends were cut back, 5 bases at V and 3 bases at J, with 10 bases in the middle. The CDR3 contains 13 residues. The CDR3 nucleotides are TGTGCCAGCAGTAAACGCAGAAAAGAGACCCAGTACTTC. Residues: CASSKRRKETQYF.

This chain links TRBV11-2 with TRBJ1-2; possibly TRBD1 for D (5 bases). The V end was cut by 0 bases, the J end by 7 bases, with 9 bases between. The CDR3 is 13 residues long. The germline gives CDR1 SGHAT, CDR2 FQNNGV. CDR3 region: CASSLDLGVGYTF. CDR3 DNA: TGTGCCAGCAGCTTAGATCTAGGGGTTGGCTACACCTTC.

This clone was seen only a few times. This sequence joins TRBV27 and TRBJ1-1; perhaps TRBD1 as D (5 bases). V was pared by 3 bases and J by 3 bases, with 20 bases between. The germline CDR1 and CDR2 sequences are MNHEY and SMNVEV (reference sequence). The CDR3 runs 17 residues. The CDR3 protein is CASSLRGRVDVDTEAFF. The CDR3 bases are TGTGCCAGCAGTTTGCGTGGCAGGGTGGACGTAGACACTGAAGCTTTCTTT.

V and J are TRBV10-3 and TRBJ1-4; 8 bases fit TRBD1. This CDR3 is built from 14 residues. Unmatched junction bases numbered 5, after V lost 0 bases and J lost 11 bases. The germline CDR1 and CDR2 sequences are ENHRY and SYGVKD. CDR3 bases: TGTGCCATCAGTGAGTCACAGGGGGTGAGGAAACTGTTTTTT. It encodes CAISESQGVRKLFF.

The J gene is TRBJ1-6, the V gene TRBV18; 9 bases line up with TRBD1. Per the germline V gene, CDR1 is KGHSH and CDR2 is LQKENI. V shed 5 bases and J 6 bases; nucleotides not matched to a gene: 5. CDR3 length: 15 amino acids. The CDR3 loop reads CASSARTGVNSPLHF. The CDR3 nucleotides read TGTGCCAGCTCAGCGCGGACAGGGGTTAATTCACCCCTCCACTTT.

V gene TRBV5-1 combines with J gene TRBJ1-4; D remains ambiguous. Germline V gives CDR1 SGHRS, CDR2 YFSETQ. The V end lost 0 bases, the J end lost 5 bases, and 5 bases lay between the germline ends. The CDR3 extends over 13 amino acids. The CDR3 DNA reads as TGCGCCAGCAGCTTGGCCTCGAATGAAAAACTGTTTTTT. As protein: CASSLASNEKLFF.

This sequence joins TRBV4-1 and TRBJ2-7, with TRBD1 identical over 10 bases. There are 21 residues in the CDR3. CDR1 and CDR2 from the germline V gene are MGHRA and YSYEKL. The V segment lost 3 bases and the J segment 4 bases; nucleotides outside the gene matches: 24. CDR3 sequence reads: CASSHRHFRVVGTGVPYEQYF. The CDR3 DNA sequence: TGCGCCAGCAGCCACCGCCATTTTCGGGTAGTCGGGACAGGGGTTCCGTACGAGCAGTACTTC.

V is TRBV4-3 and J is TRBJ2-2; tentative D call: TRBD1 (6 bases). V was pared by 3 bases and J by 4 bases, with 9 bases between. Germline CDR1 is LGHNA and CDR2 is YSLEER. CDR3 length: 14 amino acids. The DNA of the CDR3 is TGCGCCAGCAGCCAGCACAGGGTCACCGGGGAGCTGTTTTTT. Encoded protein: CASSQHRVTGELFF.

This clone has only one observation. This chain connects TRBV2 to TRBJ1-1, with 9 bases matching TRBD1. Germline-derived CDR1 and CDR2 are SNHLY and FYNNEI. The CDR3 totals 16 residues. With 6 bases clipped from V and 4 bases from J, the junction kept 12 bases outside the gene matches. CDR3 region: CASRDDRGMSITEAFF. The CDR3 region has the DNA TGTGCCAGCAGGGATGACAGGGGGATGAGTATCACTGAAGCTTTCTTT.

This chain connects TRBV2 to TRBJ2-5; 8 bases fit TRBD2. The CDR3 is 16 residues long. The germline CDR1 and CDR2 sequences are SNHLY and FYNNEI. Trimming removed 1 base from V and 1 base from J; junction bases left unmatched: 5. This CDR3 reads CASSEGRGGSQETQYF. In DNA form, the CDR3 reads TGTGCCAGCAGTGAAGGTCGCGGGGGGTCCCAAGAGACCCAGTACTTC.

This rearrangement joins TRBV21-1 to TRBJ2-7; the listed D gene, TRBD2, was not tested against the DNA. TRBV21-1 is shown as a pseudogene. This CDR3 contains 14 residues. The CDR3 coding sequence is TGTGCCAGCACCAAGAAGGGGGGGAGCTACGAGCAGTACTTC. Its protein is CASTKKGGSYEQYF.

A single count supports this clone. V usage is TRBV6-1 and J usage is TRBJ1-2; 8 bases match TRBD1. The germline CDR1 and CDR2 sequences are MNHNS and SASEGT. V was pared by 3 bases and J by 3 bases, with 12 bases of the junction left unmatched. There are 17 residues in the CDR3. CDR3 bases: TGTGCCAGCAGTGACCAGGGACAGGAGAGGATCTACTATGGCTACACCTTC. It translates to CASSDQGQERIYYGYTF.